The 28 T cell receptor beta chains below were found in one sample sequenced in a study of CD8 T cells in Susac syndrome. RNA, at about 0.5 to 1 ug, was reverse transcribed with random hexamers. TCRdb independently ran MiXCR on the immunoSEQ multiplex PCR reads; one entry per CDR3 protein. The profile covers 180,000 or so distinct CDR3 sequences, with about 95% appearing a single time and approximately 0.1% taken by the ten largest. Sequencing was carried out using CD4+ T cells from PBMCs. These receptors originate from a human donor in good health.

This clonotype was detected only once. This CDR3 is CASSQGVDHYEQYF. The CDR3 DNA is TGTGCCAGCAGCCAAGGAGTGGACCACTACGAGCAGTACTTC. The chain couples TRBV3-1 to TRBJ2-7; no reliable D call. Germline-derived CDR1 and CDR2 are LGHDT and YNNKEL (reference sequence). The V end was cut by 1 base, the J end by 3 bases, with 10 bases between. CDR3 length: 14 amino acids.

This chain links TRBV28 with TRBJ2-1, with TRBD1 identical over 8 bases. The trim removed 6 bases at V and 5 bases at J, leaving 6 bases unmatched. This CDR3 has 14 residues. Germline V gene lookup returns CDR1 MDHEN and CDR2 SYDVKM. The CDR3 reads CASRTGVLNNEQFF. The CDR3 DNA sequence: TGTGCCAGCAGGACAGGGGTCCTCAACAATGAGCAGTTCTTC.

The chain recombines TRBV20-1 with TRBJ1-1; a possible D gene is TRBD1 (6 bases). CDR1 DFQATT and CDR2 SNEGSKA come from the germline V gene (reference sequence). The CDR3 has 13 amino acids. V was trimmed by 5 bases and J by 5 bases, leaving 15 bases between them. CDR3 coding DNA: TGCAGTGCTCCGCTGACAGGAACGACTGAAGCTTTCTTT. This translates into CSAPLTGTTEAFF.

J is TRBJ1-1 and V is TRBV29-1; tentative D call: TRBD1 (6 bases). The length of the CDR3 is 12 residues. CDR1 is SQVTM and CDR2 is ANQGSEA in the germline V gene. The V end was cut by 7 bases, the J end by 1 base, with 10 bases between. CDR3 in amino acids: CSAKTGNTEAFF. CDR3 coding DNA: TGCAGCGCGAAGACAGGGAACACTGAAGCTTTCTTT.

CDR3 residues: CASSLAVGEQYF. CDR3 DNA sequence: TGTGCCAGCAGCTTAGCGGTGGGCGAGCAGTACTTC. This chain uses TRBV7-2 with TRBJ2-7; D is uncertain. From germline, CDR1 is SGHTA and CDR2 FQGNSA. V gave up 0 bases and J gave up 6 bases, with 6 bases separating them. This CDR3 has 12 amino acids.

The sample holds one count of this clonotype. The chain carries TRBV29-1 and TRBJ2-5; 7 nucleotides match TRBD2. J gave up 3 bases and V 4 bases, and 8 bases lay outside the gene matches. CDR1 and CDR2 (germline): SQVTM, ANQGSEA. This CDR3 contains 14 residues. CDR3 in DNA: TGCAGCGTTGTCCCCCTCCGGGGGGAAGAGACCCAGTACTTC. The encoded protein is CSVVPLRGEETQYF.

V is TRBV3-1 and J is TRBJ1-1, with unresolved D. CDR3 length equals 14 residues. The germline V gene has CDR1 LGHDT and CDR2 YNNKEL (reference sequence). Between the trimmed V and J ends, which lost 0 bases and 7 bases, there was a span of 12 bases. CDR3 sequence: CASSQDLTSDEAFF. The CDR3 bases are TGTGCCAGCAGCCAAGATCTCACTTCGGATGAAGCTTTCTTT.

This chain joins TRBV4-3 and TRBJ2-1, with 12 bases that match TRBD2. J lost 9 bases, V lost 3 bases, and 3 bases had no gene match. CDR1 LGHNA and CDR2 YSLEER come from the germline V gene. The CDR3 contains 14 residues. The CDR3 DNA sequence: TGCGCCAGCAGCCAGCTACTAGCGGGAGGTGAGCAGTTCTTC. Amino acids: CASSQLLAGGEQFF.

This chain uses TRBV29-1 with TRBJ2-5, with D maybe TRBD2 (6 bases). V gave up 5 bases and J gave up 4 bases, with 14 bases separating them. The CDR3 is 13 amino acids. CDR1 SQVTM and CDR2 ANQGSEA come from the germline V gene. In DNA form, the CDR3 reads TGCAGCGTTTTCGGGCGGGGCGGAGAGACCCAGTACTTC. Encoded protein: CSVFGRGGETQYF.

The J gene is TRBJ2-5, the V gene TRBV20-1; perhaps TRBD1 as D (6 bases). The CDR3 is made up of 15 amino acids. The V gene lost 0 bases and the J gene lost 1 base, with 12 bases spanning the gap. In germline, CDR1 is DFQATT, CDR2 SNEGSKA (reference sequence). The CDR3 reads CSARDSGQIQETQYF. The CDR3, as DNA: TGCAGTGCTAGAGATTCTGGACAGATCCAAGAGACCCAGTACTTC.

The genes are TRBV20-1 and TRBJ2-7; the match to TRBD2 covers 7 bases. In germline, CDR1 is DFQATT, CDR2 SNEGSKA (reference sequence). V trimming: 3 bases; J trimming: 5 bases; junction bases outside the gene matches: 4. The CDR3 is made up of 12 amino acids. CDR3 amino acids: CSASGGTNEQYF. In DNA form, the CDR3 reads TGCAGTGCTAGCGGGGGGACTAACGAGCAGTACTTC.

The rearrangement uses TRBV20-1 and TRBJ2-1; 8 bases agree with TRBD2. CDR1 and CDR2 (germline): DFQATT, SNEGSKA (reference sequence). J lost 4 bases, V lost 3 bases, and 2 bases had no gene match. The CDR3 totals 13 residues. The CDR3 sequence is CSARKRGYNEQFF. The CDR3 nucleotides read TGCAGTGCTAGGAAGCGGGGGTACAATGAGCAGTTCTTC.

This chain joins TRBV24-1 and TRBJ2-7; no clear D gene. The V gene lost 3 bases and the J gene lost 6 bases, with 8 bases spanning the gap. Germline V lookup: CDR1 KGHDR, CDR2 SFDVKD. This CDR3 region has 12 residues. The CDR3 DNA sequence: TGTGCCACCAGTGATCCTTTTGGCGAGCAGTACTTC. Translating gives CATSDPFGEQYF.

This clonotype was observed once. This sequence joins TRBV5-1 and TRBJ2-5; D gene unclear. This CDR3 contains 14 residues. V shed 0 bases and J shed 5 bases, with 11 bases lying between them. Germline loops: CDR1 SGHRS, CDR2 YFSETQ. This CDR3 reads CASSLEVLGETQYF. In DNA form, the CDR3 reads TGCGCCAGCAGCTTGGAAGTTCTGGGGGAGACCCAGTACTTC.

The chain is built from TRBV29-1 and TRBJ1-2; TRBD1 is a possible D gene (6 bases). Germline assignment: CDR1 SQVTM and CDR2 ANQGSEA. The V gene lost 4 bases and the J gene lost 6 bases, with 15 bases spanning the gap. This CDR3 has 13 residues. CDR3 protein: CSVVGAQENGYTF. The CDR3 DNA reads TGCAGCGTTGTGGGGGCGCAGGAGAATGGCTACACCTTC.

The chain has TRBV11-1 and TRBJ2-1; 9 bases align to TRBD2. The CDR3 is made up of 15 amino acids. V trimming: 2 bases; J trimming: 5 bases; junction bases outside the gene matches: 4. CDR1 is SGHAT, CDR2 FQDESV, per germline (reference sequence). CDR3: CASSLRLAENNEQFF. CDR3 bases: TGTGCCAGCAGCTTAAGACTAGCGGAGAACAATGAGCAGTTCTTC. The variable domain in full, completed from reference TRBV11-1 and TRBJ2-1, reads EAEVAQSPRYKITEKSQAVAFWCDPISGHATLYWYRQILGQGPELLVQFQDESVVDDSQLPKDRFSAERLKGVDSTLKIQPAELGDSAMYLCASSLRLAENNEQFFGPGTRLTVL.

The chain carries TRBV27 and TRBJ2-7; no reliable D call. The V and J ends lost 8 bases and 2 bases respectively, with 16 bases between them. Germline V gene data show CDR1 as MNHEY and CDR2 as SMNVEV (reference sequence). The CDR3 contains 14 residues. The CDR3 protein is CASARTGPTYEQYF. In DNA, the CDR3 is TGTGCCAGCGCAAGGACGGGTCCAACCTACGAGCAGTACTTC.

Here the CDR3 reads CASSPGDGETQYF. The DNA for the CDR3 is TGTGCCAGCAGCCCAGGGGACGGGGAGACCCAGTACTTC. The V and J genes are TRBV9 and TRBJ2-5, with D possibly TRBD1 on 6 matching bases. Trimming took off 4 bases at V and 5 bases at J, with 12 bases between the two ends. Germline V CDR1 and CDR2: SGDLS, YYNGEE. This CDR3 is built from 13 residues.

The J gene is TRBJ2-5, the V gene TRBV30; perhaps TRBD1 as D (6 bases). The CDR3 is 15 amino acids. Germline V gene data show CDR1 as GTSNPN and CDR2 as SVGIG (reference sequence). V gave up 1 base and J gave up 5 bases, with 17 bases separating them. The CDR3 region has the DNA TGTGCCTGGAGTGCACAGGGTTTAACGGGGGAGACCCAGTACTTC. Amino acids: CAWSAQGLTGETQYF.

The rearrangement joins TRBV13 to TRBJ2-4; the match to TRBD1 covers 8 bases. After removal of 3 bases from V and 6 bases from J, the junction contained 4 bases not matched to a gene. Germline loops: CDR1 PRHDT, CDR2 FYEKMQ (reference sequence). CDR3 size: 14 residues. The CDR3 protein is CASSFTGGGNIQYF. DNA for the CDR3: TGTGCCAGCAGCTTCACAGGGGGAGGAAACATTCAGTACTTC.

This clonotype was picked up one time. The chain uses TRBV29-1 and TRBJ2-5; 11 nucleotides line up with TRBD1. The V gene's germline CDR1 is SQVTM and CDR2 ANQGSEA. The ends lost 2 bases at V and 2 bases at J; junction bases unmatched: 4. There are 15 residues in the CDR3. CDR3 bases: TGCAGCGTTGAACCGGGACAGGGGGGGCAAGAGACCCAGTACTTC. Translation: CSVEPGQGGQETQYF.

The CDR3 nucleotides are TGCAGTTTCCCGGGACAGGGCAACGAGCAGTACTTC. Translated: CSFPGQGNEQYF. The rearrangement joins TRBV20-1 to TRBJ2-7, with 9 bases aligning to TRBD1. The ends lost 8 bases at V and 5 bases at J; junction bases unmatched: 7. The CDR3 extends over 12 amino acids. The germline gives CDR1 DFQATT, CDR2 SNEGSKA (reference sequence).

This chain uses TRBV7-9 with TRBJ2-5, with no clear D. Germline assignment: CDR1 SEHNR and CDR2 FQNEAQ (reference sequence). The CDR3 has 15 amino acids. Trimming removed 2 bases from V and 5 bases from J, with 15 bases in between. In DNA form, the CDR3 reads TGTGCCAGCAGCTTATTAGTGTACACGGTGGAGACCCAGTACTTC. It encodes CASSLLVYTVETQYF. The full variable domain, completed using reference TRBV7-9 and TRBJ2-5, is DTGVSQNPRHKITKRGQNVTFRCDPISEHNRLYWYRQTLGQGPEFLTYFQNEAQLEKSRLLSDRFSAERPKGSFSTLEIQRTEQGDSAMYLCASSLLVYTVETQYFGPGTRLLVL.

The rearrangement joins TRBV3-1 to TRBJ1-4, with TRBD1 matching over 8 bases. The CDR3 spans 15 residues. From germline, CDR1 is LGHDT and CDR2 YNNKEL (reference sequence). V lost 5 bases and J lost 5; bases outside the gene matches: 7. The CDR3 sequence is CASSTRTGRNEKLFF. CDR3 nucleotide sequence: TGTGCCAGCAGCACTCGGACAGGGAGAAATGAAAAACTGTTTTTT.

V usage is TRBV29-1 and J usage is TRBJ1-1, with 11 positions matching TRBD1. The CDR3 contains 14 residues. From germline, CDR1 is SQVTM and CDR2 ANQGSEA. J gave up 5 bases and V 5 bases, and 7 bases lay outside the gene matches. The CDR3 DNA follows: TGCAGCGTTAGGACCGGGACAGGGGGAACTGAAGCTTTCTTT. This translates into CSVRTGTGGTEAFF.

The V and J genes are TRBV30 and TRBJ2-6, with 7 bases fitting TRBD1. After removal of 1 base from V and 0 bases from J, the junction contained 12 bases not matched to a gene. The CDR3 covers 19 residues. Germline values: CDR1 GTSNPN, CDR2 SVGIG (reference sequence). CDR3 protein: CAWSDWTGDFISGANVLTF. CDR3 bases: TGTGCCTGGAGTGACTGGACAGGAGACTTTATCTCTGGGGCCAACGTCCTGACTTTC.

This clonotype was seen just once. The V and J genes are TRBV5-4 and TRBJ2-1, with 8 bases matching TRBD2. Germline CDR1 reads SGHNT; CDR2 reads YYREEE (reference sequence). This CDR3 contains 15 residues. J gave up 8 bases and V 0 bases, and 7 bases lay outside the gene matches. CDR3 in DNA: TGTGCCAGCAGCTTGGGAGGACTAGCAGCTCATGAGCAGTTCTTC. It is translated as CASSLGGLAAHEQFF.

DNA of the CDR3: TGCAGTGCAAATGACAGGAGGGAGACCCAGTACTTC. Translation: CSANDRRETQYF. The gene calls are TRBV20-1 and TRBJ2-5, with D possibly TRBD1 on 6 matching bases. V shed 6 bases and J shed 5 bases, with 13 bases lying between them. The CDR3 loop spans 12 amino acids. Germline values: CDR1 DFQATT, CDR2 SNEGSKA (reference sequence).